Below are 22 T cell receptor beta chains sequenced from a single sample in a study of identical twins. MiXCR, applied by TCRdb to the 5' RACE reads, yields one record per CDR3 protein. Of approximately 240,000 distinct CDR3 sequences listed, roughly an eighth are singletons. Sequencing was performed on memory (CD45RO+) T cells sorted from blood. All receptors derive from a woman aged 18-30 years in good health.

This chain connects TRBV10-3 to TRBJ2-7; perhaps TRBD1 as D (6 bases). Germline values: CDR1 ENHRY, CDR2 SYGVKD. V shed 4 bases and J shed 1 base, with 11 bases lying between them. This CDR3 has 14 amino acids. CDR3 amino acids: CAISAGTRSYEQYF. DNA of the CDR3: TGTGCCATCAGTGCCGGGACACGATCCTACGAGCAGTACTTC.

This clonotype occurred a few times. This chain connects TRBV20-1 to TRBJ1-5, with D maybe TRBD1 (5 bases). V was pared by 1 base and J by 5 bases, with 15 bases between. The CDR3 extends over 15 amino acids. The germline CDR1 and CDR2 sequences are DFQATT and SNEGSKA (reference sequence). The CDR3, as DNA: TGCAGTGCTAGAGTTACAGGAGGGAGGGATCAGCCCCAGCATTTT. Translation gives CSARVTGGRDQPQHF.

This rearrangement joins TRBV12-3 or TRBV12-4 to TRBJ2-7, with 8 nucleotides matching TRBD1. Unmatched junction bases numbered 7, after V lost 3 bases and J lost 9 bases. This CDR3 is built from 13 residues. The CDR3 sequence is CASSLTTGTGQYF. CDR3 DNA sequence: TGTGCCAGCAGTTTGACTACCGGGACAGGGCAGTACTTC.

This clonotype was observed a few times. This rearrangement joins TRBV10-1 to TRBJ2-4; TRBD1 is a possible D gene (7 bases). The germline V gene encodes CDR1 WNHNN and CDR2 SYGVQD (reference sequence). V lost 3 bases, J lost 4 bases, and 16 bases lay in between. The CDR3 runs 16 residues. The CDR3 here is CASSEGRGDLKNIQYF. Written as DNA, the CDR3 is TGCGCCAGCAGTGAAGGCAGGGGGGATCTTAAAAACATTCAGTACTTC.

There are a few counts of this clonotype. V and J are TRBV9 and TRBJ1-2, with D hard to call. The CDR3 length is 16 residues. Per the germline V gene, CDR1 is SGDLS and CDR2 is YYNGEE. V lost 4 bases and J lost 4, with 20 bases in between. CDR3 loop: CASSPEEWQRTYGYTF. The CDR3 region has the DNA TGTGCCAGCAGCCCCGAAGAATGGCAGCGGACCTATGGCTACACCTTC.

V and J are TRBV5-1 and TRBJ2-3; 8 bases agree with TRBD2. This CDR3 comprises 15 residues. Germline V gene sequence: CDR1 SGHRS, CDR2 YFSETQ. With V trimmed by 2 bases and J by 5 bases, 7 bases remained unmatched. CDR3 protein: CASSLGLAGRDTQYF. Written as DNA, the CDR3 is TGCGCCAGCAGCTTAGGTCTAGCGGGTAGAGATACGCAGTATTTT.

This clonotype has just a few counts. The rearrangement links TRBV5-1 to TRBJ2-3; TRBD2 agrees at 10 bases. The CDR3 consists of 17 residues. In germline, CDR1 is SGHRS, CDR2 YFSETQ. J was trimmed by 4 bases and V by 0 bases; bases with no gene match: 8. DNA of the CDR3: TGCGCCAGCAGCTTGGCCGCGAGCGGGGGGGCGGCAGATACGCAGTATTTT. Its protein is CASSLAASGGAADTQYF.

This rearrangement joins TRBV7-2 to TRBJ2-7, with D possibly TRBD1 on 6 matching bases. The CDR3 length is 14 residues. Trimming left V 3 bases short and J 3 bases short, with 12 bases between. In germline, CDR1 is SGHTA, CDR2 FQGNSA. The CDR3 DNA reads TGTGCCAGCAGCTTTGGACAGATCTACTACGAGCAGTACTTC. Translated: CASSFGQIYYEQYF.

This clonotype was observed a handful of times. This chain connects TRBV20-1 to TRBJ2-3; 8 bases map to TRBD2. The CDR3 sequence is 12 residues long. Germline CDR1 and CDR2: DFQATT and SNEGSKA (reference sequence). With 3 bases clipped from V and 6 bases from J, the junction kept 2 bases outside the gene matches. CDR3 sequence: CSASGREDTQYF. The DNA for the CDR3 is TGCAGTGCTAGCGGGAGGGAGGATACGCAGTATTTT.

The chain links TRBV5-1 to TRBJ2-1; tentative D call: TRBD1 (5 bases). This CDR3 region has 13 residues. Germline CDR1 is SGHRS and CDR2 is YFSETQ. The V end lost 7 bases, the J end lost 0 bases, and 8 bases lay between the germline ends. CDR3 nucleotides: TGCGCCAGCGGGCAGGGCTCCTACAATGAGCAGTTCTTC. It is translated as CASGQGSYNEQFF.

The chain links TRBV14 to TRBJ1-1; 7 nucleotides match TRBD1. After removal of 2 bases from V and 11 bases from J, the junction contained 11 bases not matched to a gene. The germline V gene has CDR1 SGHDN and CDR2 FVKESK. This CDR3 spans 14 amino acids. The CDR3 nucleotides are TGTGCCAGCAGCCAAAAACAACCATGGGACAGTGCTTTCTTT. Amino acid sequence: CASSQKQPWDSAFF.

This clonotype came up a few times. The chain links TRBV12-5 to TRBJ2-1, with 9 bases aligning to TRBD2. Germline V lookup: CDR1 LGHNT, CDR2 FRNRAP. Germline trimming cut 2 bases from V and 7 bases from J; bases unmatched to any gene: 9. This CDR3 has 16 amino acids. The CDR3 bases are TGTGCTAGTGGTTTGAAGGCGGGAGGGTTAATGAATGAGCAGTTCTTC. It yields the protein CASGLKAGGLMNEQFF.

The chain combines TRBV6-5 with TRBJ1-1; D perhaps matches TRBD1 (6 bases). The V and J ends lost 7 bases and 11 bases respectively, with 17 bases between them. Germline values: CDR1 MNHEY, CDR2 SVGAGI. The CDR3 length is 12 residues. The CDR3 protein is CASMGRGALAFF. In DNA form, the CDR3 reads TGTGCCAGCATGGGTCGGGGGGCTTTGGCTTTCTTT.

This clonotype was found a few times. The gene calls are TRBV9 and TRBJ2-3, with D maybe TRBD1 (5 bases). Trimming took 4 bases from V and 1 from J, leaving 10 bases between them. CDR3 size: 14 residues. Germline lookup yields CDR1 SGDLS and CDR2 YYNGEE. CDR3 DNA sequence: TGTGCCAGCAGCCCTCAGACAGGCACAGATACGCAGTATTTT. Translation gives CASSPQTGTDTQYF.

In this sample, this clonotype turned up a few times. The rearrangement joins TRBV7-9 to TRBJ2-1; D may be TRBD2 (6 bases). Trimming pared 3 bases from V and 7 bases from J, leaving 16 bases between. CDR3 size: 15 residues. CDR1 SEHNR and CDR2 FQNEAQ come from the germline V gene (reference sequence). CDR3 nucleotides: TGTGCCAGCAGCTTCAGCGGGTTAAGATCTAATGAGCAGTTCTTC. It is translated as CASSFSGLRSNEQFF.

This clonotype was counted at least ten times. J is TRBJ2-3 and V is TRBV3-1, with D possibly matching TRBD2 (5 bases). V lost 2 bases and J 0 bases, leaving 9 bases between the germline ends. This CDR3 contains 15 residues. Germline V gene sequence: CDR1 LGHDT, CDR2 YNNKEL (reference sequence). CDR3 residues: CASSQNRRSTDTQYF. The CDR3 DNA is TGTGCCAGCAGCCAAAACCGGAGGAGCACAGATACGCAGTATTTT.

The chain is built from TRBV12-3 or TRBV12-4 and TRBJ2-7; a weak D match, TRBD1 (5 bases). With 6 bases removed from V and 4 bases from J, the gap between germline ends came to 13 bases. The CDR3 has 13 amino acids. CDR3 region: CASSLSGQYEQYF. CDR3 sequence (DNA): TGTGCCAGCAGCCTGTCAGGGCAGTACGAGCAGTACTTC.

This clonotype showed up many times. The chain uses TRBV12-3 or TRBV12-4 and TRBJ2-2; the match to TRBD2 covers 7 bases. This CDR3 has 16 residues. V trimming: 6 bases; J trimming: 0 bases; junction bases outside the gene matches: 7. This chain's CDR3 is CASSRFGGSNTGELFF. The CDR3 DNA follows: TGTGCCAGCAGCCGCTTCGGGGGGTCGAACACCGGGGAGCTGTTTTTT.

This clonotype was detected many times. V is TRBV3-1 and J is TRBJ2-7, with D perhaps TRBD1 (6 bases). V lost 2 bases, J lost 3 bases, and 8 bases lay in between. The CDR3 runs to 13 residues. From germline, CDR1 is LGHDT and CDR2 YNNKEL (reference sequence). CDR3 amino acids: CASSQQGSYEQYF. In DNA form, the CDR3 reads TGTGCCAGCAGCCAACAGGGGAGCTACGAGCAGTACTTC.

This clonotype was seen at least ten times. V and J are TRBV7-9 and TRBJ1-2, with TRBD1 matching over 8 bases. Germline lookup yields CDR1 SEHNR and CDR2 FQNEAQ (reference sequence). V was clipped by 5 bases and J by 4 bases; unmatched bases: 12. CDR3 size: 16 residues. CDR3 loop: CASSPSPGQAIYGYTF. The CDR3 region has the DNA TGTGCCAGCAGCCCCTCTCCGGGACAGGCAATCTATGGCTACACCTTC.

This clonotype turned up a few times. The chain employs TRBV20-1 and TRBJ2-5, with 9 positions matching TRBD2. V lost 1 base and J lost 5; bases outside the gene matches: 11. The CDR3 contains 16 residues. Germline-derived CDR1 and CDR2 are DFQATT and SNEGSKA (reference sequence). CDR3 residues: CSARAGTSPEGETQYF. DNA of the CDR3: TGCAGTGCTAGAGCCGGGACTAGCCCAGAGGGCGAGACCCAGTACTTC.

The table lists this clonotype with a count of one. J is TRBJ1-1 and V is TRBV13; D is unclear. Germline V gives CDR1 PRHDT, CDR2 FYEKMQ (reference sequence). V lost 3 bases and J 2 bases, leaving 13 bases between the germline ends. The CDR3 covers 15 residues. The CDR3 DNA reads TGTGCCAGCAGCTTCGGCAGGCAGACTAACACTGAAGCTTTCTTT. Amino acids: CASSFGRQTNTEAFF.